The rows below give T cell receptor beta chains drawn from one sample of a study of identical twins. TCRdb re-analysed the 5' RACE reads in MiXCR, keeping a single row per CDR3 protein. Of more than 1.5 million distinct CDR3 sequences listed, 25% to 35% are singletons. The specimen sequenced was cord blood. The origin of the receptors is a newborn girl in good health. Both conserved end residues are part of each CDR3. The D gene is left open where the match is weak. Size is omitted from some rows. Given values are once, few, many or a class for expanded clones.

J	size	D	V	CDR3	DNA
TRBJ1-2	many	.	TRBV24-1	CATSDLQGYGYTF	TGTGCCACCAGTGATTTACAGGGTTATGGCTACACCTTC
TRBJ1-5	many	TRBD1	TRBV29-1	CSVGTGYSNQPQHF	TGCAGCGTTGGGACAGGCTATAGCAATCAGCCCCAGCATTTT
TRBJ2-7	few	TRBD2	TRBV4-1	CASSLTVSGGYNEQYF	TGCGCCAGCAGCCTTACGGTCAGCGGGGGGTACAATGAGCAGTACTTC
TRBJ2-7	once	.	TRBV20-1	CSAKQGYNEQYF	TGCAGTGCTAAACAGGGATACAATGAGCAGTACTTC
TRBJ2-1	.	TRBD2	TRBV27	CASSSIAGGGHEQFF	TGTGCCAGCAGTTCTATAGCGGGAGGGGGCCATGAGCAGTTCTTC
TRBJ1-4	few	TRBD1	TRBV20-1	CSASVDRGEKLFF	TGCAGTGCTAGCGTGGACAGGGGTGAAAAACTGTTTTTT
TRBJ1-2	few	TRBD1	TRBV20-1	CSAQTQGEGYGYTF	TGCAGTGCTCAGACTCAGGGGGAGGGCTATGGCTACACCTTC
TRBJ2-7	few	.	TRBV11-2	CASSRGDSLYYEQYF	TGTGCCAGCAGCAGAGGGGACTCTCTCTACTACGAGCAGTACTTC
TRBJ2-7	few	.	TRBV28	CASRDNGAQSYEQYF	TGTGCCAGCAGGGACAACGGGGCCCAATCCTACGAGCAGTACTTC
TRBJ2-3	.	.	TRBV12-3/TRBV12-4	CASSFIVKDTQYF	TGTGCCAGCAGTTTTATTGTGAAAGATACGCAGTATTTT
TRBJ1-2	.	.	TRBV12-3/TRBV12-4	CASTLSSYGYTF	TGTGCCAGCACCTTAAGCTCCTATGGCTACACCTTC
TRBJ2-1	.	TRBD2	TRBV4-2	CASSPSRVRGDYNEQFF	TGTGCCAGCAGCCCGTCTCGGGTCCGGGGGGACTACAATGAGCAGTTCTTC
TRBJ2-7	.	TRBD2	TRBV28	CASSLLPNLAGVVYEQYF	TGTGCCAGCAGTTTATTGCCCAACCTAGCGGGAGTAGTCTACGAGCAGTACTTC
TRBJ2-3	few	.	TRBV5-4	CASSLIIGDTQYF	TGTGCCAGCAGCTTAATCATAGGGGATACGCAGTATTTT
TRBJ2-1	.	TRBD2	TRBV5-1	CASSFGLAGVSRGPNEQFF	TGCGCCAGCAGCTTCGGACTAGCGGGAGTATCGAGGGGACCCAATGAGCAGTTCTTC
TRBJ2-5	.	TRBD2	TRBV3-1	CASSQRTSGRGETQYF	TGTGCCAGCAGCCAACGGACTAGCGGGAGAGGAGAGACCCAGTACTTC
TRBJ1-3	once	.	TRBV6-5	CASSYSQGQISGNTIYF	TGTGCCAGCAGTTACTCCCAGGGACAAATCTCTGGAAACACCATATATTTT
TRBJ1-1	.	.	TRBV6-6	CASSYSTTNTEAFF	TGTGCCAGCAGTTACTCGACCACGAACACTGAAGCTTTCTTT
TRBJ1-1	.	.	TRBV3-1	CASSQDDWGATEAFF	TGTGCCAGCAGCCAAGACGATTGGGGAGCCACTGAAGCTTTCTTT
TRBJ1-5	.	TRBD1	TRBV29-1	CSVEDLTGGQIYQPQHF	TGCAGCGTTGAAGATCTTACAGGGGGACAGATTTATCAGCCCCAGCATTTT
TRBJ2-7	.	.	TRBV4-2	CASSPFSGRGLYEQYF	TGTGCCAGCAGCCCTTTTAGCGGTCGGGGTCTCTACGAGCAGTACTTC
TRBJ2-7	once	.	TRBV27	CASRAHSHNEQYF	TGTGCCAGCAGGGCGCATAGCCACAATGAGCAGTACTTC
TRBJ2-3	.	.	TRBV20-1	CSAGDGNTDTQYF	TGCAGTGCTGGGGACGGAAACACAGATACGCAGTATTTT
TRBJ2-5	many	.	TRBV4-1	CASSQVASVETQYF	TGCGCCAGCAGCCAAGTTGCAAGCGTGGAGACCCAGTACTTC
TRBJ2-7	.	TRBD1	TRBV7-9	CASSLEILRDRPAYEQYF	TGTGCCAGCAGCTTAGAGATTCTCCGGGACAGGCCGGCCTACGAGCAGTACTTC
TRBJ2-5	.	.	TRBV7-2	CASSLNWGVLQETQYF	TGTGCCAGCAGCTTAAATTGGGGGGTCCTTCAAGAGACCCAGTACTTC
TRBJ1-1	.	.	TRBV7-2	CASSFSGPENTEAFF	TGTGCCAGCAGCTTTAGTGGGCCGGAGAACACTGAAGCTTTCTTT
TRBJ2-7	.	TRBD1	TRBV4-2	CASSPVPGQRYEQYF	TGTGCCAGCAGCCCGGTCCCGGGACAGAGGTACGAGCAGTACTTC
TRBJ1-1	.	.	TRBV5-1	CASSPRGPGDTEAFF	TGCGCCAGCAGCCCTCGGGGCCCAGGGGACACTGAAGCTTTCTTT
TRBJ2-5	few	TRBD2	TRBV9	CASSVEAGAHNEQYF	TGTGCCAGCAGCGTAGAAGCGGGGGCCCACAATGAGCAGTACTTC
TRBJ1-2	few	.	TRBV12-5	CASGLSRLPNYGYTF	TGTGCTAGTGGTTTGTCTCGCCTTCCTAACTATGGCTACACCTTC
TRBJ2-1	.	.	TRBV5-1	CASSTGQSRRQFF	TGCGCCAGCAGCACCGGACAGTCCAGACGACAGTTCTTC
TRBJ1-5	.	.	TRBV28	CASRTGKSQPQHF	TGTGCCAGCAGGACTGGGAAGAGTCAGCCCCAGCATTTT
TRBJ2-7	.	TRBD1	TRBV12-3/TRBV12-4	CASSFLDRTYEQYF	TGTGCCAGCAGTTTTCTGGACAGGACCTACGAGCAGTACTTC
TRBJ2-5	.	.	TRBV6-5	CASSQGWTEETQYF	TGTGCCAGCAGCCAAGGATGGACCGAAGAGACCCAGTACTTC
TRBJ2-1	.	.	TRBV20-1	CSAKRSSYEQFF	TGCAGTGCTAAACGGAGCTCCTACGAGCAGTTCTTC
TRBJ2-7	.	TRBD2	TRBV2	CASKERGTLLYNEQYF	TGTGCCAGCAAGGAGCGGGGGACGTTATTATACAATGAGCAGTACTTC
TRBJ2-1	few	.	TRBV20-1	CSATLAEGGSYNEQFF	TGCAGTGCTACGCTAGCGGAGGGGGGCTCCTACAATGAGCAGTTCTTC
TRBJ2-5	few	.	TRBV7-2	CASSSRTFGTQYF	TGTGCCAGCAGCTCAAGGACTTTCGGGACCCAGTACTTC
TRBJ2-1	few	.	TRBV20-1	CSARAGVHEQFF	TGCAGTGCCCGCGCCGGGGTGCATGAGCAGTTCTTC
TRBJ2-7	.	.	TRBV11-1	CASSSAGPAWGEQYF	TGTGCCAGCAGCTCGGCTGGCCCGGCTTGGGGAGAGCAGTACTTC
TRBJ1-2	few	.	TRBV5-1	CASSLPGTSNYGYTF	TGCGCCAGCAGCTTGCCCGGGACGTCGAACTATGGCTACACCTTC
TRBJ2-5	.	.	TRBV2	CASSEDWAGAETQYF	TGTGCCAGCAGTGAAGATTGGGCAGGGGCAGAGACCCAGTACTTC
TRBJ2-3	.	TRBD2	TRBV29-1	CSVEGDREGTDTQYF	TGCAGCGTTGAGGGCGACCGGGAGGGCACAGATACGCAGTATTTT
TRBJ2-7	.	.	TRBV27	CASSSWELPNNEQYF	TGTGCCAGCAGTTCATGGGAGTTACCAAACAATGAGCAGTACTTC
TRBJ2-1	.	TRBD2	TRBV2	CASRLSLAGVYNEQFF	TGTGCCAGCAGGCTTAGTTTAGCGGGGGTGTACAATGAGCAGTTCTTC
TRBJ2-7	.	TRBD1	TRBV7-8	CASSSGTGGAYEQYF	TGTGCCAGCAGCTCAGGGACAGGGGGCGCCTACGAGCAGTACTTC
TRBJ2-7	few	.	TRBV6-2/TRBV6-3	CASSEPTNPYEQYF	TGTGCCAGCAGTGAACCAACTAACCCCTACGAGCAGTACTTC
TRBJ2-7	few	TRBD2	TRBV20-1	CSARPPRGGAYEQYF	TGCAGTGCTAGACCCCCTCGGGGGGGGGCCTACGAGCAGTACTTC
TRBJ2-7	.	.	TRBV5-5	CASSLGSASTLPYEQYF	TGTGCCAGCAGCTTGGGGTCTGCGTCTACCCTTCCCTACGAGCAGTACTTC
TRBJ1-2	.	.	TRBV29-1	CSPFPFGGGNYGYTF	TGCAGCCCCTTTCCCTTCGGGGGAGGAAACTATGGCTACACCTTC
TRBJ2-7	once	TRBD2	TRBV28	CASRKAGPYNEQYF	TGTGCCAGCAGGAAAGCGGGACCCTACAATGAGCAGTACTTC
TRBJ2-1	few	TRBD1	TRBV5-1	CASRPSFGRGFDEQFF	TGCGCCAGCAGACCCTCCTTTGGCAGGGGGTTCGATGAGCAGTTCTTC
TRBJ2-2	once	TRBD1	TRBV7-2	CASSLRQGVLTGELFF	TGTGCCAGCAGCTTACGACAGGGGGTCCTCACCGGGGAGCTGTTTTTT
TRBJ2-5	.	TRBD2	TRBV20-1	CSALPTSGSEETQYF	TGCAGTGCTCTGCCGACTAGCGGGAGTGAGGAGACCCAGTACTTC
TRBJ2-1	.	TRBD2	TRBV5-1	CASSLRLLLAGASYNEQFF	TGCGCCAGCAGCTTACGCTTACTCCTAGCGGGAGCGTCCTACAATGAGCAGTTCTTC